Listed below are T cell receptor beta chains from one sample, sequenced in a study of blood T cells in healthy people across ages. TCRdb used MiXCR to reprocess the 5' RACE reads, holding one entry per CDR3 protein. The sample shows around 1,000,000 distinct CDR3 sequences, 20% to 25% of them seen only once. The sample was also linked to a second study, of T cells of mothers and their children.

Sequenced material: blood. The receptor set was obtained from a girl aged 2 to 9 in good health. The CDR3 runs from the conserved cysteine through the conserved F or W. The order of the fields is J gene, D gene, clone size, V gene, CDR3 DNA, CDR3 protein. The D gene is left open where the match is weak. Only some rows state a clone size, as once, few, many or a class for expanded clones.

>TRBJ2-7|.|few|TRBV15
TGTGCCACCAGCAGAGATCGGACAGACTACGTCGAGCAGTACTTC
CATSRDRTDYVEQYF
>TRBJ2-2|TRBD2|.|TRBV7-2
TGTGCCAGCAGCTTAATTCGGGAGGGGGAGCTGTCTTTT
CASSLIREGELSF
>TRBJ1-3|.|.|TRBV7-9
TGTGCCAGCACCCCGGCAGGGGCTGGAAACACCATATATTTT
CASTPAGAGNTIYF
>TRBJ1-4|.|.|TRBV5-1
TGCGCCAGCATGAAGGGAGGAAGCCTTAATGAAAAACTGTTTTTT
CASMKGGSLNEKLFF
>TRBJ2-7|TRBD1|few|TRBV29-1
TGCAGCGTATCGGGGTGGGACAGAGACTACGAGCAGTACTTC
CSVSGWDRDYEQYF
>TRBJ2-1|.|.|TRBV2
TGTGCCAGCACTCCGGGTCGCAATGAGCAGTTCTTC
CASTPGRNEQFF
>TRBJ2-5|.|.|TRBV28
TGTGCCAGCAGCGCCGGTAGACGTCAAGAGACCCAGTACTTC
CASSAGRRQETQYF
>TRBJ2-3|.|few|TRBV12-3/TRBV12-4
TGTGCCAGCACTACCGTGGGAGATACGCAGTATTTT
CASTTVGDTQYF
>TRBJ2-6|.|few|TRBV29-1
TGCAGCGTTGAAGATCAAGGCAGGGGCGTCCTGACTTTC
CSVEDQGRGVLTF
>TRBJ1-4|.|many|TRBV5-1
TGCGCCAGCAGCTTAGGAGCAACTAATGAAAAACTGTTTTTT
CASSLGATNEKLFF
>TRBJ2-3|TRBD1|.|TRBV7-3
TGTGCCAGCAGCCCTACAGGGGGGAGCACAGATACGCAGTATTTT
CASSPTGGSTDTQYF
>TRBJ2-1|TRBD2|few|TRBV6-2/TRBV6-3
TGTGCCAGCAGCACATCGGGGGGGCTTCATTACAATGAGCAGTTCTTC
CASSTSGGLHYNEQFF
>TRBJ1-2|.|.|TRBV2
TGTGCCAGCAGCGAACCTACAGGGCGCCTAAACTATGGCTACACCTTC
CASSEPTGRLNYGYTF
>TRBJ2-3|TRBD1|.|TRBV20-1
TGCAGTGCAGGGACAGGGAACACAGATACGCAGTATTTT
CSAGTGNTDTQYF
>TRBJ2-2|TRBD1|few|TRBV5-1
TGCGCCAGCAGCTCCCCCGGGACAGCCACATCGAGGCAGCTGGGCGGGGAGCTGTTTTTT
CASSSPGTATSRQLGGELFF
>TRBJ2-1|.|.|TRBV29-1
TGCAGCGTTGCGGCAGGGAGGACCGCGGGGGAGCAGTTCTTC
CSVAAGRTAGEQFF